This T cell receptor (beta chain) was obtained from a study of CD8+CD57+ T cells in acquired aplastic anemia. Study-level points and caveats: Sharing between patients and controls was observed for over 25 CD8+ CDR3 sequences.

Unmatched junction bases numbered 2, after V lost 1 base and J lost 1 base. Germline V gene sequence: CDR1 LNHNV, CDR2 YYDKDF (reference sequence). CDR3 length equals 16 residues. With respect to this clonotype: Its antigen is as yet unknown.

Flow cytometry had shown expanded CD8+CD57+ cells in the patients chosen for sequencing. TCR beta VDJ and CDR3 profiling used genomic DNA as template. TCRdb itself ran the reads through MiXCR, one entry per CDR3 protein. The table lists 150,000 to 200,000 distinct CDR3 sequences, about 48% of them singletons. Sequenced: sorted CD4+, CD8+, or CD8+CD57+ T cells (not recorded which) from PBMCs. The J gene is TRBJ2-5, the V gene TRBV15; 11 positions agree with TRBD1. The receptor's source is a human donor with aplastic anemia. Written as DNA, the CDR3 is TGTGCCACCAGCAGAGGGGGACAGGGGGTCCAAGAGACCCAGTACTTC. It yields the protein CATSRGGQGVQETQYF.